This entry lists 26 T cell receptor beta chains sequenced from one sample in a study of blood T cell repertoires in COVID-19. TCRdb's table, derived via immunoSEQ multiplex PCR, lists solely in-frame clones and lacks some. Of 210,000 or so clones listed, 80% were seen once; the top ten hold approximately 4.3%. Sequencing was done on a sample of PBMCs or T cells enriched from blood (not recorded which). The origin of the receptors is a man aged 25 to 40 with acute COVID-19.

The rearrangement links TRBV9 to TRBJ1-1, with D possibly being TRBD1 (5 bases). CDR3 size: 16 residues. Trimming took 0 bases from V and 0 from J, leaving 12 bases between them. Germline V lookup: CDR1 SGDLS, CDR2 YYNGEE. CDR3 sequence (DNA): TGTGCCAGCAGCGTAGCATCAGGGAGGATGAACACTGAAGCTTTCTTT. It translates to CASSVASGRMNTEAFF.

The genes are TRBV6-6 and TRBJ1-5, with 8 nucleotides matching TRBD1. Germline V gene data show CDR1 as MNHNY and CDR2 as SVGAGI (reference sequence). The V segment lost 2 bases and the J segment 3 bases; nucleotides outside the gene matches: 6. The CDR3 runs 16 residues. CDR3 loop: CASSYAGGRFNQPQHF. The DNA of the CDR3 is TGTGCCAGCAGTTACGCAGGGGGCAGATTCAATCAGCCCCAGCATTTT.

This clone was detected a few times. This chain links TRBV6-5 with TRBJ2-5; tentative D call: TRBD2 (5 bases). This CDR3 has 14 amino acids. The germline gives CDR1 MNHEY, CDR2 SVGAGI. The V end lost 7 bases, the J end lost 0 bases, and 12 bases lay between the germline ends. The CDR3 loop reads CASTEGWYQETQYF. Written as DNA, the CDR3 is TGTGCCAGCACCGAGGGCTGGTACCAAGAGACCCAGTACTTC.

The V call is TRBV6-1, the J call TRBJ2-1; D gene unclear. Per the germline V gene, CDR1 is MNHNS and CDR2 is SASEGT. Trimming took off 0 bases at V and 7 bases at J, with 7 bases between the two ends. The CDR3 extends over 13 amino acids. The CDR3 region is CASSEAGWNEQFF. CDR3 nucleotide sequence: TGTGCCAGCAGTGAAGCGGGCTGGAATGAGCAGTTCTTC.

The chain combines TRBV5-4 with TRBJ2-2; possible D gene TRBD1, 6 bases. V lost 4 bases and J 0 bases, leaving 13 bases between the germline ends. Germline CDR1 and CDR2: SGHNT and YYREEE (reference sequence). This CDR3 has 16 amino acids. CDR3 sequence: CASSPMDSANTGELFF. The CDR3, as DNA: TGTGCCAGCAGCCCAATGGACAGCGCGAACACCGGGGAGCTGTTTTTT.

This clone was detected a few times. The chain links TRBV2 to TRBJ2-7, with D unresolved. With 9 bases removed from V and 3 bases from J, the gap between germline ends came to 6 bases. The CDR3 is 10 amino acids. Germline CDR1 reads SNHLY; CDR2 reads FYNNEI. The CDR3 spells CASSGYEQYF. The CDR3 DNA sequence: TGTGCCAGTTCGGGCTACGAGCAGTACTTC.

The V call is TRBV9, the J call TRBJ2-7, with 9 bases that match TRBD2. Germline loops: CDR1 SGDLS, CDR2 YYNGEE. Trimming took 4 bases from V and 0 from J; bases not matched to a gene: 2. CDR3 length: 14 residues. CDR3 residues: CASSSGGNSYEQYF. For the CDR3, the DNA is TGTGCCAGCAGCAGCGGGGGGAACTCCTACGAGCAGTACTTC.

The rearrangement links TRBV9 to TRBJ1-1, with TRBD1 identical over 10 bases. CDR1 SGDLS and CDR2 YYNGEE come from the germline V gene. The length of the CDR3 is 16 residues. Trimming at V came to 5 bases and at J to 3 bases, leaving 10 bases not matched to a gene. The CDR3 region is CASSETGGLGDTEAFF. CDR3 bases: TGTGCCAGCAGTGAGACAGGGGGCTTGGGGGACACTGAAGCTTTCTTT.

Written as DNA, the CDR3 is TGCAGCGTTAACCCAGGGGTGACTGAAGCTTTCTTT. This codes for CSVNPGVTEAFF. The chain is built from TRBV29-1 and TRBJ1-1, with TRBD1 as a possible D gene (6 bases). Trimming cost V 5 bases and J 5 bases, with 12 bases left between them. From germline, CDR1 is SQVTM and CDR2 ANQGSEA. This CDR3 is 12 amino acids long.

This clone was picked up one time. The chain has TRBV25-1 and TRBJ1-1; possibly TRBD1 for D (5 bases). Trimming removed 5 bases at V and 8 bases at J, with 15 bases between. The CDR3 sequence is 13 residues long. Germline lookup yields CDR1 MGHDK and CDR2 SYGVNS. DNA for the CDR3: TGTGCCAGCAGTCTCGGGGGAATAAGCGAAGCTTTCTTT. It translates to CASSLGGISEAFF.

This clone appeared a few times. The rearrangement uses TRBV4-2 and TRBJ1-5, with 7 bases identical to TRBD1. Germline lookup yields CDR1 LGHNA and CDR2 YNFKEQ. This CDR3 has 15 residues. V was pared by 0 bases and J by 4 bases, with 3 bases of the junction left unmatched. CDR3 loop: CASSQETGRNQPQHF. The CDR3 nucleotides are TGTGCCAGCAGCCAAGAGACAGGGAGAAATCAGCCCCAGCATTTT.

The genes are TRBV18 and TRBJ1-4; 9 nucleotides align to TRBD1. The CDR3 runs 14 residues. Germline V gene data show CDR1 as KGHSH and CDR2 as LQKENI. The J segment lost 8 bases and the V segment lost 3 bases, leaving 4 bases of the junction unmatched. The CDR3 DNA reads TGTGCCAGCTCACCGCCCGGGACAGGGGAAAAACTGTTTTTT. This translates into CASSPPGTGEKLFF.

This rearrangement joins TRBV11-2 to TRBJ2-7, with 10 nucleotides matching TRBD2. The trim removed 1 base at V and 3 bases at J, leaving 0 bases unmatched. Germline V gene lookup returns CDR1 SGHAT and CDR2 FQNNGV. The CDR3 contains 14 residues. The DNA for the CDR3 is TGTGCCAGCAGCTTAGGGACTAGCGGCTACGAGCAGTACTTC. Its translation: CASSLGTSGYEQYF.

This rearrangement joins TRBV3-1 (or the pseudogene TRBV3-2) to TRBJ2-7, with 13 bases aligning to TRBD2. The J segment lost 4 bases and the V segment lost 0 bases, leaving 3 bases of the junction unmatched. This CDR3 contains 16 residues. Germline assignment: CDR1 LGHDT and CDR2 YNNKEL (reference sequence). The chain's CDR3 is CASSQDPTSGGYEQYF. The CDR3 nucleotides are TGTGCCAGCAGCCAAGATCCGACTAGCGGGGGGTACGAGCAGTACTTC.

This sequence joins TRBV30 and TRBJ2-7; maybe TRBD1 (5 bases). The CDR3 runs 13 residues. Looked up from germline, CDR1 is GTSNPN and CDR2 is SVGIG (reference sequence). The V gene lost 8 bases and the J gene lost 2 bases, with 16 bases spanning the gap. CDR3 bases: TGTGCCGGGCAGGAACAGGCTACCTACGAGCAGTACTTC. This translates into CAGQEQATYEQYF.

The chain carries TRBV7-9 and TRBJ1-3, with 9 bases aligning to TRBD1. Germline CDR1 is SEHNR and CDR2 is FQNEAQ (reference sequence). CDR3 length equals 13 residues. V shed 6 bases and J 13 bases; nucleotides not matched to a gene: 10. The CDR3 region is CASRQGAGVGIYF. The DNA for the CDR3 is TGTGCCAGCAGACAGGGGGCCGGAGTGGGGATATATTTT.

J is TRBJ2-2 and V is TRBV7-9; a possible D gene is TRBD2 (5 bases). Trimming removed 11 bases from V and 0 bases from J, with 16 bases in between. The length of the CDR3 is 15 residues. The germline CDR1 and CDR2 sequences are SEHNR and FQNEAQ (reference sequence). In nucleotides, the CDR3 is TGTGCCGCCGGAGGCTTACCGGCGAACACCGGGGAGCTGTTTTTT. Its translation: CAAGGLPANTGELFF.

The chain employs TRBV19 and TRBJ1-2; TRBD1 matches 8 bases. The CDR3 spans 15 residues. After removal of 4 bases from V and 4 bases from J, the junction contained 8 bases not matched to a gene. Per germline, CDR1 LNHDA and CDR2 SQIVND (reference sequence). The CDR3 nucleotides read TGTGCCAGTAGTACACCGACAGGGGTGAGCTATGGCTACACCTTC. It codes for CASSTPTGVSYGYTF.

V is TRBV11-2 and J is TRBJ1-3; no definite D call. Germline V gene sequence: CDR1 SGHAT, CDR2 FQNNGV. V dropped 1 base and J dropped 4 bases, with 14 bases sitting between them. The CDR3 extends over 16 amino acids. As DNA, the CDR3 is TGTGCCAGCAGCTTAGGTCGGGGATTAACGGGAAACACCATATATTTT. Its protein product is CASSLGRGLTGNTIYF.

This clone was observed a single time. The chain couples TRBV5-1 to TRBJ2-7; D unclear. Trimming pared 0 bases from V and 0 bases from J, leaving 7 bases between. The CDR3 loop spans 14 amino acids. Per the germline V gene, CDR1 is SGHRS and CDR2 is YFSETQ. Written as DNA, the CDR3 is TGCGCCAGCAGCTTGGGTCAGGACTCCTACGAGCAGTACTTC. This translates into CASSLGQDSYEQYF. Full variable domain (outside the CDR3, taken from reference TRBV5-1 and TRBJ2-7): KAGVTQTPRYLIKTRGQQVTLSCSPISGHRSVSWYQQTPGQGLQFLFEYFSETQRNKGNFPGRFSGRQFSNSRSEMNVSTLELGDSALYLCASSLGQDSYEQYFGPGTRLTVT.

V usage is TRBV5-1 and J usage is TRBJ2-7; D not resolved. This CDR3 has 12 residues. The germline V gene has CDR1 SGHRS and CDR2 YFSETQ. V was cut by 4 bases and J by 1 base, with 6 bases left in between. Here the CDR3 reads CASSPGSYEQYF. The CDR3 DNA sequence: TGCGCCAGCAGCCCCGGGTCCTACGAGCAGTACTTC.

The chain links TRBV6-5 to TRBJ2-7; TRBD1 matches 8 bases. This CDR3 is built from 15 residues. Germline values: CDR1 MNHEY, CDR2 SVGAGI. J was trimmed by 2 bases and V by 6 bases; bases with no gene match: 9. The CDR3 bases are TGTGCCAGCAGCCCACCAGGGGGCGCGACCTACGAGCAGTACTTC. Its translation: CASSPPGGATYEQYF.

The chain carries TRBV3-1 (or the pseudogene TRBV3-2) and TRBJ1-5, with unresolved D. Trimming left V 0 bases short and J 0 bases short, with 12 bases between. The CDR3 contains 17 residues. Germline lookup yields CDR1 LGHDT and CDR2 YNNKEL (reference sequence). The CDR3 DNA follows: TGTGCCAGCAGCCAAGATAATAGCGGGTATAGCAATCAGCCCCAGCATTTT. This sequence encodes CASSQDNSGYSNQPQHF.

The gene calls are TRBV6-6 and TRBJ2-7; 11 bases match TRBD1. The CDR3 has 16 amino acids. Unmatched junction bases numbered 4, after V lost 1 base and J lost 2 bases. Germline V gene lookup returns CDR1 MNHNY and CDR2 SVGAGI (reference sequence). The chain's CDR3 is CASSYFGGQGAYEQYF. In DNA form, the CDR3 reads TGTGCCAGCAGTTACTTCGGGGGACAGGGGGCCTACGAGCAGTACTTC.

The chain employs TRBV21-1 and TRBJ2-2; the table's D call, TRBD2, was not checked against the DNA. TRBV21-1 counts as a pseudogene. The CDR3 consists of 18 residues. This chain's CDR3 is CASPHGLAGGRSTGELFF. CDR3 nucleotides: TGTGCCAGCCCACACGGACTAGCGGGGGGGCGGAGCACCGGGGAGCTGTTTTTT.

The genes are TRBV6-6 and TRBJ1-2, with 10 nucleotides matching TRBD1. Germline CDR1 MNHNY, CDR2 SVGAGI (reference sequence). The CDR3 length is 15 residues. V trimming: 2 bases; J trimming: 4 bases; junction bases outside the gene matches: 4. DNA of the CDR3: TGTGCCAGCAGTTACCCGGGACAGGGGCGCTATGGCTACACCTTC. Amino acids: CASSYPGQGRYGYTF.